Each of the 30 T cell receptor beta chains below was sequenced from the same sample in a study of identical twins (dated by TCRdb to about 2016). The library relied on 5' RACE. Sequencing was carried out with an Illumina HiSeq 2000. The public reads were reanalyzed by TCRdb: fastp trimming at Q25, MiXCR alignment, in-frame beta chains only. Rows with a matching CDR3 protein are joined into one entry that keeps the most common DNA and genes. The sample data list hundreds of thousands of distinct CDR3 sequences, and roughly 8.6% of these were observed just once. Jointly, the top ten make up over 2% of the sample. These data were also filed under a second study, of yellow fever vaccine responses in identical twins.

The source material was memory (CD45RO+) T cells sorted from blood. The meaning of the sample's cell subset or site label: CD45RO+ enriched T cells. These receptors were collected from a woman aged 18-29 years in good health.

The J gene is TRBJ2-5, the V gene TRBV5-8; 11 nucleotides match TRBD1. The germline V gene encodes CDR1 SGHTS and CDR2 YDEGEE. V lost 5 bases, J lost 4 bases, and 13 bases stayed unmatched. The CDR3 length is 17 residues. The CDR3 loop reads CASSRGGTGGSGETQYF. DNA for the CDR3: TGTGCCAGCAGTCGAGGCGGGACAGGGGGTTCGGGAGAGACCCAGTACTTC. Together with reference TRBV5-8 and TRBJ2-5, the CDR3 gives the full variable domain: EAGVTQSPTHLIKTRGQQATLRCSPISGHTSVYWYQQALGLGLQFLLWYDEGEERNRGNFPPRFSGRQFPNYSSELNVNALELEDSALYLCASSRGGTGGSGETQYFGPGTRLLVL.

V gene TRBV4-1 combines with J gene TRBJ2-5; 7 bases map to TRBD1. Trimming removed 1 base from V and 4 bases from J; junction bases left unmatched: 3. The CDR3 spans 14 residues. CDR1 and CDR2 (germline): MGHRA, YSYEKL. The CDR3 region has the DNA TGCGCCAGCAGCCAAGTCACAGGGGTAGAGACCCAGTACTTC. Amino acid sequence: CASSQVTGVETQYF.

This clonotype was seen a few times. V and J are TRBV2 and TRBJ2-5; TRBD2 might be the D (5 bases). In germline, CDR1 is SNHLY, CDR2 FYNNEI. The CDR3 extends over 13 amino acids. V lost 7 bases and J lost 3, with 12 bases in between. The CDR3 DNA reads as TGTGCCAGCAATGAGCGGATAAAAGAGACCCAGTACTTC. Residues: CASNERIKETQYF.

This clonotype occurred a few times. The gene calls are TRBV28 and TRBJ2-4, with D perhaps TRBD1 or TRBD2 (5 bases each). The germline V gene encodes CDR1 MDHEN and CDR2 SYDVKM. The CDR3 runs 14 residues. Trimming left V 2 bases short and J 5 bases short, with 10 bases between. The CDR3 bases are TGTGCCAGCAGTTTAACCCCGGGACAAAACATTCAGTACTTC. It translates to CASSLTPGQNIQYF.

V gene TRBV12-3 or TRBV12-4 combines with J gene TRBJ2-1; 9 positions agree with TRBD2. The CDR3 is 15 amino acids. With 6 bases clipped from V and 10 bases from J, the junction kept 13 bases outside the gene matches. The DNA for the CDR3 is TGTGCCAGCAGCCCCATTGGCGGGGGGGCCTGGGAGCAGTTCTTC. It specifies CASSPIGGGAWEQFF.

The J gene is TRBJ2-7, the V gene TRBV20-1; D call uncertain. Germline V gene lookup returns CDR1 DFQATT and CDR2 SNEGSKA (reference sequence). Trimming left V 1 base short and J 2 bases short, with 9 bases between. The CDR3 consists of 13 residues. CDR3 DNA sequence: TGCAGTGCTAGAGTACCCCCTACCTACGAGCAGTACTTC. Translating it yields CSARVPPTYEQYF.

This clonotype has more than one count but fewer than ten. The V and J genes are TRBV7-8 and TRBJ2-5; 11 bases fit TRBD2. Germline lookup yields CDR1 SGHVS and CDR2 FQNEAQ. Trimming removed 4 bases from V and 7 bases from J; junction bases left unmatched: 23. The CDR3 length is 20 residues. The CDR3 sequence is CASSSRGASGRTTSRRTQYF. The CDR3, as DNA: TGTGCCAGCAGCTCCCGAGGGGCTAGCGGGAGGACCACTTCAAGAAGGACCCAGTACTTC.

The V call is TRBV29-1, the J call TRBJ1-2; possibly TRBD1 for D (6 bases). The CDR3 loop spans 11 amino acids. CDR1 is SQVTM, CDR2 ANQGSEA, per germline. The ends were cut back, 4 bases at V and 7 bases at J, with 10 bases in the middle. The CDR3 DNA sequence: TGCAGCGTTGTCAGGGGAACTGGCTACACCTTC. This codes for CSVVRGTGYTF.

This clonotype has only a few counts. The chain employs TRBV6-1 and TRBJ2-7, with D tentatively TRBD2 (5 bases). The CDR3 is 14 amino acids. Germline-derived CDR1 and CDR2 are MNHNS and SASEGT. V lost 10 bases to trimming and J lost 0 bases, with 16 bases between them. The CDR3 sequence: CATLRGSSSYEQYV. CDR3 nucleotide sequence: TGTGCCACCCTTCGGGGAAGTAGCTCCTACGAGCAGTACGTC.

This clonotype was seen a handful of times. The chain recombines TRBV7-9 with TRBJ2-6, with D tentatively TRBD1 or TRBD2 (5 bases each). This CDR3 spans 14 amino acids. V lost 4 bases and J 10 bases, leaving 14 bases between the germline ends. Germline V gene lookup returns CDR1 SEHNR and CDR2 FQNEAQ (reference sequence). The chain's CDR3 is CASSSGTQWNVLTF. CDR3 nucleotide sequence: TGTGCCAGCAGCTCCGGGACCCAATGGAACGTCCTGACTTTC.

This clonotype was recorded many times. The chain uses TRBV29-1 and TRBJ2-1, with TRBD2 matching 8 bases. With V trimmed by 0 bases and J by 6 bases, 7 bases remained unmatched. The CDR3 is made up of 15 amino acids. Germline CDR1 reads SQVTM; CDR2 reads ANQGSEA. For the CDR3, the DNA is TGCAGCGTTGAAGAAAGAGCGGGAGCCACCAATGAGCAGTTCTTC. Translated: CSVEERAGATNEQFF.

This clonotype occurred many times. The chain employs TRBV2 and TRBJ2-3; TRBD1 agrees at 11 bases. CDR1 is SNHLY, CDR2 FYNNEI, per germline. J lost 6 bases, V lost 4 bases, and 6 bases had no gene match. The length of the CDR3 is 15 residues. The DNA of the CDR3 is TGTGCCAGCAGTGTGGACAGGGGGCCTTCGGATACGCAGTATTTT. Encoded protein: CASSVDRGPSDTQYF.

At least ten counts were recorded for this clonotype. This rearrangement joins TRBV5-6 to TRBJ1-1; D unclear. From germline, CDR1 is SGHDT and CDR2 YYEEEE. Trimming left V 4 bases short and J 0 bases short, with 13 bases between. CDR3 length: 15 amino acids. CDR3 in DNA: TGTGCCAGCAGCCTTTATACAAATATGAACACTGAAGCTTTCTTT. Translated: CASSLYTNMNTEAFF.

DNA of the CDR3: TGTGCCAGCAGTGCGGCGAGCTCCTATAATTCACCCCTCCACTTT. As protein: CASSAASSYNSPLHF. The J gene is TRBJ1-6, the V gene TRBV6-1; D call uncertain. The V and J ends lost 4 bases and 0 bases respectively, with 7 bases between them. The germline V gene encodes CDR1 MNHNS and CDR2 SASEGT. CDR3 length: 15 amino acids.

Only a few counts were recorded for this clonotype. CDR3 loop: CSDCGRGGYEQYV. CDR3 DNA: TGCAGTGATTGCGGCAGGGGGGGATACGAGCAGTACGTC. The V and J genes are TRBV20-1 and TRBJ2-7; the D gene could be TRBD1 or TRBD2 (7 bases each). This CDR3 region has 13 residues. V lost 7 bases, J lost 4 bases, and 17 bases lay in between. The germline V gene has CDR1 DFQATT and CDR2 SNEGSKA (reference sequence).

This clonotype has a count of ten or more. The J gene is TRBJ2-1, the V gene TRBV3-1, with TRBD2 matching over 10 bases. The CDR3 is made up of 16 amino acids. Germline CDR1 is LGHDT and CDR2 is YNNKEL (reference sequence). Trimming at V came to 0 bases and at J to 8 bases, leaving 7 bases not matched to a gene. The CDR3 DNA reads as TGTGCCAGCAGCCAAGAGGGAACTAGCGGGAACGATGAGCAGTTCTTC. Its protein is CASSQEGTSGNDEQFF.

This clonotype was picked up a small number of times. This chain connects TRBV6-1 to TRBJ1-5; D might be TRBD1 (6 bases). CDR1 and CDR2 (germline): MNHNS, SASEGT. V lost 6 bases and J 9 bases, leaving 18 bases between the germline ends. This CDR3 is built from 14 residues. CDR3 protein: CASSPTKGDGPQHF. The CDR3 region has the DNA TGTGCCAGCAGCCCTACGAAGGGGGACGGGCCCCAGCATTTT.

This clonotype was recorded a few times. V gene TRBV5-5 combines with J gene TRBJ2-3; perhaps TRBD2 as D (7 bases). V was clipped by 0 bases and J by 5 bases, with 19 bases between them. Germline CDR1 is SGHKS and CDR2 is YYEKEE (reference sequence). The CDR3 is 17 amino acids. The CDR3 region has the DNA TGTGCCAGCAGCTTGGCCGGAGGGGGGGGGGCGCTAGATACGCAGTATTTT. This codes for CASSLAGGGGALDTQYF.

This clonotype was observed a handful of times. The chain has TRBV7-7 and TRBJ1-1, with a possible D match to TRBD1 (5 bases). Germline assignment: CDR1 SSHAT and CDR2 FNYEAQ (reference sequence). Trimming left V 0 bases short and J 1 base short, with 12 bases between. There are 16 residues in the CDR3. In DNA, the CDR3 is TGTGCCAGCAGCTTAGCAAGTCGACAGAAGAACACTGAAGCTTTCTTT. This gives the protein CASSLASRQKNTEAFF.

The rearrangement links TRBV20-1 to TRBJ2-3, with TRBD2 as a possible D gene (5 bases). CDR3 size: 13 residues. Trimming left V 4 bases short and J 0 bases short, with 8 bases between. The germline CDR1 and CDR2 sequences are DFQATT and SNEGSKA (reference sequence). In DNA, the CDR3 is TGCAGTGCTACCCGGAGGAGCACAGATACGCAGTATTTT. Translating gives CSATRRSTDTQYF.

This clonotype showed up just a few times. The chain combines TRBV11-3 with TRBJ2-1, with 9 bases that match TRBD2. Germline V gives CDR1 SGHNT, CDR2 YENEEA. V lost 1 base, J lost 8 bases, and 3 bases stayed unmatched. The CDR3 is made up of 14 amino acids. CDR3: CASSLGGLAHEQFF. CDR3 DNA sequence: TGTGCCAGCAGCTTAGGGGGACTAGCCCATGAGCAGTTCTTC. Complete variable domain (other parts from reference TRBV11-3 and TRBJ2-1): EAGVVQSPRYKIIEKKQPVAFWCNPISGHNTLYWYLQNLGQGPELLIRYENEEAVDDSQLPKDRFSAERLKGVDSTLKIQPAELGDSAVYLCASSLGGLAHEQFFGPGTRLTVL.

This clonotype showed up many times. This sequence joins TRBV7-9 and TRBJ2-2; unclear D gene. With 5 bases removed from V and 0 bases from J, the gap between germline ends came to 7 bases. The CDR3 totals 14 residues. Germline CDR1 SEHNR, CDR2 FQNEAQ (reference sequence). The CDR3 region has the DNA TGTGCCAGCAGCCTCCAAACGAACACCGGGGAGCTGTTTTTT. Translating gives CASSLQTNTGELFF.

CDR3 loop: CASSLALVGGGSNQPQHF. CDR3 nucleotide sequence: TGTGCCAGCAGCTTGGCCTTGGTAGGGGGGGGTAGCAATCAGCCCCAGCATTTT. The chain joins TRBV5-5 to TRBJ1-5; TRBD1 might be the D (6 bases). Germline loops: CDR1 SGHKS, CDR2 YYEKEE (reference sequence). The V end lost 0 bases, the J end lost 0 bases, and 16 bases lay between the germline ends. The CDR3 has 18 residues.

The chain links TRBV20-1 to TRBJ2-3; 16 positions match TRBD2. The ends lost 5 bases at V and 4 bases at J; junction bases unmatched: 9. The germline V gene has CDR1 DFQATT and CDR2 SNEGSKA (reference sequence). The CDR3 extends over 17 amino acids. CDR3 in amino acids: CSASTGTSGRGSDTQYF. The DNA for the CDR3 is TGCAGTGCTTCTACCGGGACTAGCGGGAGGGGATCAGATACGCAGTATTTT.

This clonotype was recorded a few times. The V gene is TRBV7-2, the J gene TRBJ2-3; D is ambiguous. Trimming cost V 4 bases and J 3 bases, with 11 bases left between them. The CDR3 contains 14 residues. Looked up from germline, CDR1 is SGHTA and CDR2 is FQGNSA. The CDR3 region has the DNA TGTGCCAGCAGCTCGGGCCCACGAACAGATACGCAGTATTTT. This sequence encodes CASSSGPRTDTQYF.

This chain connects TRBV6-1 to TRBJ2-1, with D tentatively TRBD2 (5 bases). This CDR3 is built from 15 residues. The V end was cut by 7 bases, the J end by 6 bases, with 19 bases between. Germline V gene data show CDR1 as MNHNS and CDR2 as SASEGT. CDR3 in DNA: TGTGCCAGCATTCCCTGGACTGGCTTATTCAATGAGCAGTTCTTC. This gives the protein CASIPWTGLFNEQFF.

This clonotype was seen only a few times. This chain connects TRBV10-3 to TRBJ2-3; maybe TRBD2 (6 bases). The CDR3 is made up of 15 amino acids. With 2 bases removed from V and 0 bases from J, the gap between germline ends came to 9 bases. Germline assignment: CDR1 ENHRY and CDR2 SYGVKD. CDR3 sequence (DNA): TGTGCCATCAGTGAGCGCGCGGGGAGCACAGATACGCAGTATTTT. This encodes CAISERAGSTDTQYF.

This clonotype has only a few counts. The rearrangement joins TRBV20-1 to TRBJ1-5, with D tentatively TRBD1 (5 bases). Germline V lookup: CDR1 DFQATT, CDR2 SNEGSKA (reference sequence). V shed 6 bases and J shed 2 bases, with 11 bases lying between them. CDR3 length: 13 residues. CDR3 residues: CSARGAGNQPQHF. For the CDR3, the DNA is TGCAGTGCCCGGGGCGCGGGCAATCAGCCCCAGCATTTT.

This clonotype occurred a few times. The V call is TRBV2, the J call TRBJ2-3; D is perhaps TRBD1 (6 bases). The CDR3 runs to 15 residues. The germline V and J ends were trimmed by 1 base and 4 bases, with 12 bases remaining between them. CDR1 and CDR2 from the germline V gene are SNHLY and FYNNEI. CDR3 amino acids: CASSEGGLVSDTQYF. CDR3 DNA sequence: TGTGCCAGCAGTGAAGGGGGGCTTGTGTCAGATACGCAGTATTTT.

V and J are TRBV18 and TRBJ2-1; weak D call: TRBD1 (6 bases). The CDR3 extends over 14 amino acids. The V gene's germline CDR1 is KGHSH and CDR2 LQKENI. Trimming removed 2 bases from V and 7 bases from J, with 12 bases in between. The CDR3 protein is CASSPDRPKNEQFF. CDR3 DNA sequence: TGTGCCAGCTCACCAGACAGGCCCAAGAATGAGCAGTTCTTC.